One and the same sample provided the 23 T cell receptor beta chains below, sequenced in a study of Ad26.COV2.S vaccination and SARS-CoV-2 variants. The method was immunoSEQ multiplex PCR; TCRdb's version includes in-frame clones alone and lacks a portion of them. The sample lists about 350,000 clones; 92% were seen once. The specimen comprised peripheral blood, sampled after recovery from COVID-19. Every receptor here comes from a human donor who had recovered from COVID-19.

The chain has TRBV7-9 and TRBJ2-7; no clear D. The germline V gene encodes CDR1 SEHNR and CDR2 FQNEAQ (reference sequence). There are 16 residues in the CDR3. V was shortened by 1 base and J by 0 bases, with 13 bases between the two germline ends. The CDR3 DNA is TGTGCCAGCAGCTTAGTGTCCGGACGGAGCTCCTACGAGCAGTACTTC. This sequence encodes CASSLVSGRSSYEQYF.

The chain links TRBV19 to TRBJ2-3, with 7 nucleotides matching TRBD2. Trimming took 7 bases from V and 2 from J; bases not matched to a gene: 3. The germline CDR1 and CDR2 sequences are LNHDA and SQIVND (reference sequence). CDR3 length: 13 residues. Here the CDR3 reads CASNGGYTDTQYF. The CDR3 DNA sequence: TGTGCCAGTAACGGGGGGTACACAGATACGCAGTATTTT.

The chain uses TRBV7-2 and TRBJ1-3; no reliable D call. Germline V gene sequence: CDR1 SGHTA, CDR2 FQGNSA. The CDR3 consists of 15 residues. V was shortened by 3 bases and J by 1 base, with 10 bases between the two germline ends. Here the CDR3 reads CASSFARASGNTIYF. In DNA, the CDR3 is TGTGCCAGCAGCTTCGCTAGGGCATCTGGAAACACCATATATTTT.

V and J are TRBV5-5 and TRBJ1-2, with 12 bases identical to TRBD1. The CDR3 runs 15 residues. The germline gives CDR1 SGHKS, CDR2 YYEKEE (reference sequence). Losses at the gene ends were 4 bases for V and 8 bases for J; bases not matched to a gene: 9. CDR3 bases: TGTGCCAGCAGCCGAAGGGACAGGGGGCGTCCCGGCTACACCTTC. It is translated as CASSRRDRGRPGYTF. The complete variable domain, with remaining parts taken from reference TRBV5-5 and TRBJ1-2, reads DAGVTQSPTHLIKTRGQQVTLRCSPISGHKSVSWYQQVLGQGPQFIFQYYEKEERGRGNFPDRFSARQFPNYSSELNVNALLLGDSALYLCASSRRDRGRPGYTFGSGTRLTVV.

The chain combines TRBV27 with TRBJ1-3, with TRBD1 matching over 7 bases. The CDR3 has 15 residues. V gave up 3 bases and J gave up 0 bases; unmatched junction bases: 2. Germline assignment: CDR1 MNHEY and CDR2 SMNVEV (reference sequence). In DNA, the CDR3 is TGTGCCAGCAGTTTGTACAGGGGCTCTGGAAACACCATATATTTT. Its protein product is CASSLYRGSGNTIYF.

The chain has TRBV6-5 and TRBJ1-2, with D unresolved. Germline V gives CDR1 MNHEY, CDR2 SVGAGI. This CDR3 is 14 amino acids long. V shed 4 bases and J shed 4 bases, with 13 bases lying between them. In nucleotides, the CDR3 is TGTGCCAGCAGTTCTTCAAACGGTCGCTATGGCTACACCTTC. Its translation is CASSSSNGRYGYTF.

The chain has TRBV5-6 and TRBJ1-2; TRBD1 matches at 8 bases. CDR1 and CDR2 (germline): SGHDT, YYEEEE. This CDR3 has 16 residues. Germline trimming cut 4 bases from V and 7 bases from J; bases unmatched to any gene: 15. CDR3 loop: CASSPEMTRGPFGYTF. The CDR3 bases are TGTGCCAGCAGCCCCGAAATGACCAGGGGGCCTTTTGGCTACACCTTC.

The chain joins TRBV7-8 to TRBJ2-1; maybe TRBD1 (5 bases). The CDR3 sequence is 15 residues long. Germline V lookup: CDR1 SGHVS, CDR2 FQNEAQ. Trimming pared 5 bases from V and 2 bases from J, leaving 13 bases between. Here the CDR3 reads CASSLQGLPYNEQFF. The CDR3 nucleotides are TGTGCCAGCAGCCTGCAGGGTCTTCCCTACAATGAGCAGTTCTTC.

In its sample, this clone was seen once. This rearrangement joins TRBV5-6 to TRBJ2-5, with D tentatively TRBD1 or TRBD2 (6 bases each). The CDR3 runs 13 residues. The germline gives CDR1 SGHDT, CDR2 YYEEEE. V lost 0 bases and J 5 bases, leaving 8 bases between the germline ends. DNA of the CDR3: TGTGCCAGCAGCTTGGCGGGGGCGGAGACCCAGTACTTC. It encodes CASSLAGAETQYF.

This chain connects TRBV6-2 or TRBV6-3 to TRBJ1-1; D is unresolved. V was cut by 2 bases and J by 4 bases, with 11 bases left in between. The CDR3 contains 14 residues. The germline CDR1 and CDR2 sequences are MNHEY and SVGEGT. CDR3 loop: CASSYEPDPTEAFF. DNA for the CDR3: TGTGCCAGCAGTTACGAACCAGATCCCACTGAAGCTTTCTTT.

The chain uses TRBV4-2 and TRBJ1-2; 8 nucleotides agree with TRBD1. Trimming removed 0 bases from V and 5 bases from J; junction bases left unmatched: 11. The CDR3 runs to 17 residues. Per germline, CDR1 LGHNA and CDR2 YNFKEQ. The CDR3 sequence: CASSQDLAQGARYGYTF. CDR3 nucleotides: TGTGCCAGCAGCCAAGATCTTGCCCAGGGGGCGCGTTATGGCTACACCTTC.

The V gene is TRBV10-1, the J gene TRBJ2-3; no reliable D call. In germline, CDR1 is WNHNN, CDR2 SYGVQD (reference sequence). V was pared by 10 bases and J by 4 bases, with 12 bases between. The CDR3 totals 12 residues. DNA of the CDR3: TGCGCCACTAGTTCCTCCGCAGATACGCAGTATTTT. Translated: CATSSSADTQYF.

The chain carries TRBV4-1 and TRBJ2-7, with D uncertain. Germline lookup yields CDR1 MGHRA and CDR2 YSYEKL. Trimming pared 3 bases from V and 0 bases from J, leaving 12 bases between. The CDR3 contains 15 residues. CDR3 in amino acids: CASSQWTLPSYEQYF. CDR3 nucleotides: TGCGCCAGCAGCCAGTGGACGCTCCCCTCCTACGAGCAGTACTTC.

The gene calls are TRBV11-3 and TRBJ2-1, with 9 bases aligning to TRBD1. The trim removed 3 bases at V and 6 bases at J, leaving 3 bases unmatched. Germline CDR1 and CDR2: SGHNT and YENEEA. The CDR3 loop spans 14 amino acids. The CDR3 coding sequence is TGTGCCAGCAGCTTCGACAGGGGGGGCAATGAGCAGTTCTTC. This encodes CASSFDRGGNEQFF.

The chain employs TRBV2 and TRBJ2-2; 8 positions match TRBD2. Germline V CDR1 and CDR2: SNHLY, FYNNEI. After removal of 5 bases from V and 7 bases from J, the junction contained 6 bases not matched to a gene. The CDR3 is 14 amino acids. The CDR3 region has the DNA TGTGCCAGCAGTCCGGGACTAGGGCACGGGGAGCTGTTTTTT. Its protein product is CASSPGLGHGELFF.

J is TRBJ1-6 and V is TRBV7-6; D is ambiguous. With 8 bases removed from V and 8 bases from J, the gap between germline ends came to 10 bases. This CDR3 contains 12 residues. Looked up from germline, CDR1 is SGHVS and CDR2 is FNYEAQ. CDR3 bases: TGTGCCAGCTCGACCTTTGATTCACCCCTCCACTTT. It codes for CASSTFDSPLHF.

J is TRBJ2-1 and V is TRBV6-5, with D tentatively TRBD2 (7 bases). The CDR3 length is 14 residues. Germline V gene sequence: CDR1 MNHEY, CDR2 SVGAGI. V dropped 2 bases and J dropped 7 bases, with 12 bases sitting between them. CDR3 coding DNA: TGTGCCAGCAGTTACGGGGGGCGGGGGAATGAGCAGTTCTTC. Translation gives CASSYGGRGNEQFF.

The V and J genes are TRBV4-1 and TRBJ2-1, with a tentative D call TRBD2 (5 bases). The CDR3 extends over 11 amino acids. Germline V gene sequence: CDR1 MGHRA, CDR2 YSYEKL. The germline V and J ends were trimmed by 0 bases and 13 bases, with 7 bases remaining between them. The CDR3 DNA is TGCGCCAGCAGCCAAGATGGGAGTCAGTTCTTC. As protein: CASSQDGSQFF.

Note on this clone: A read error may produce the germline difference seen at one junction end. The V call is TRBV6-1, the J call TRBJ1-2; possible D gene TRBD1, 5 bases. The CDR3 has 12 amino acids. Germline CDR1 reads MNHNS; CDR2 reads SASEGT. CDR3 in DNA: TGTGCCAGCAGTGAAACGTGGGGCGAAACTCCATTC. Translation: CASSETWGETPF.

This chain links TRBV18 with TRBJ1-1, with D perhaps matching TRBD1 (5 bases). This CDR3 comprises 15 residues. Germline CDR1 is KGHSH and CDR2 is LQKENI. V dropped 3 bases and J dropped 1 base, with 12 bases sitting between them. The CDR3 sequence is CASSPVGGTNTEAFF. The DNA of the CDR3 is TGTGCCAGCTCACCGGTGGGGGGGACGAACACTGAAGCTTTCTTT.

A single count supports this clone. The CDR3 nucleotides read TGTGCCAGCAGCACGGGACAGGGGACCTACAATGAGCAGTTCTTC. Protein product: CASSTGQGTYNEQFF. The genes are TRBV5-6 and TRBJ2-1, with TRBD1 matching over 10 bases. Germline V gene data show CDR1 as SGHDT and CDR2 as YYEEEE. V was pared by 4 bases and J by 2 bases, with 3 bases of the junction left unmatched. The CDR3 length is 15 residues.

This rearrangement joins TRBV12-5 to TRBJ1-2; the D gene is possibly TRBD1 (5 bases). The germline CDR1 and CDR2 sequences are LGHNT and FRNRAP. This CDR3 comprises 13 residues. V lost 6 bases and J 2 bases, leaving 10 bases between the germline ends. The CDR3 DNA is TGTGCTAGTGGCCTGACAGAGAACTATGGCTACACCTTC. Translated: CASGLTENYGYTF.

This chain links TRBV9 with TRBJ1-3; D is perhaps TRBD1 (5 bases). Germline CDR1 reads SGDLS; CDR2 reads YYNGEE. Trimming pared 7 bases from V and 8 bases from J, leaving 19 bases between. The CDR3 length is 14 residues. The CDR3 sequence is CASGRDRRTDTIYF. CDR3 in DNA: TGTGCCAGCGGTCGGGACCGCCGAACGGACACCATATATTTT.